These 5 T cell receptor beta chains originate from one sample sequenced in a study of cytomegalovirus exposure and HLA in healthy donors. Sequenced by immunoSEQ multiplex PCR; TCRdb stores in-frame clones only, minus some. The data hold 75,000 to 90,000 clones, with approximately 95% observed a single time. Sequenced material: PBMCs. These receptors came from a young woman in good health and CMV-seronegative.

The chain combines TRBV11-2 with TRBJ1-1; D not resolved. The CDR3 has 13 amino acids. Trimming took off 5 bases at V and 0 bases at J, with 7 bases between the two ends. Germline V gene lookup returns CDR1 SGHAT and CDR2 FQNNGV. The CDR3 nucleotides are TGTGCCAGCAGCCTTACATTGAACACTGAAGCTTTCTTT. Translation: CASSLTLNTEAFF. The variable domain in full, completed from reference TRBV11-2 and TRBJ1-1, reads EAGVAQSPRYKIIEKRQSVAFWCNPISGHATLYWYQQILGQGPKLLIQFQNNGVVDDSQLPKDRFSAERLKGVDSTLKIQPAKLEDSAVYLCASSLTLNTEAFFGQGTRLTVV.

This sequence joins TRBV6-1 and TRBJ2-7, with 8 nucleotides matching TRBD2. V shed 10 bases and J 6 bases; nucleotides not matched to a gene: 8. The CDR3 runs to 12 residues. Germline CDR1 reads MNHNS; CDR2 reads SASEGT. For the CDR3, the DNA is TGTGCCACCACCCCGGGGGGGACCGAGCAGTACTTC. This translates into CATTPGGTEQYF.

The chain has TRBV7-9 and TRBJ2-7; maybe TRBD1 (5 bases). Germline CDR1 is SEHNR and CDR2 is FQNEAQ (reference sequence). Between the trimmed V and J ends, which lost 6 bases and 7 bases, there was a span of 16 bases. The CDR3 is made up of 13 amino acids. In DNA form, the CDR3 reads TGTGCCAGCAGGAAGGACATCTCGGAAGAGCAGTACTTC. It codes for CASRKDISEEQYF.

This clone was counted only a few times. The CDR3 region has the DNA TGTGCCAGCACCTTGACGGCGGGGAACACTGAAGCTTTCTTT. It is translated as CASTLTAGNTEAFF. The chain joins TRBV6-5 to TRBJ1-1; the D is unclear. The CDR3 sequence is 14 residues long. Germline CDR1 is MNHEY and CDR2 is SVGAGI. V was clipped by 7 bases and J by 1 base, with 13 bases between them.

The chain links TRBV2 to TRBJ2-7, with D perhaps TRBD1 (6 bases). The CDR3 runs to 14 residues. From germline, CDR1 is SNHLY and CDR2 FYNNEI. V was clipped by 8 bases and J by 5 bases, with 19 bases between them. CDR3 in amino acids: CASGAGTGNHEQYF. CDR3 DNA: TGTGCCAGCGGTGCCGGAACAGGGAATCACGAGCAGTACTTC.